The 21 T cell receptor beta chains in this list originate from one sample, sequenced in a study of beta chain features in type 1 diabetes. Every isolated RNA sample was fully reverse transcribed, so sequencing captured expressed TCRB transcripts. Clones were sequenced by immunoSEQ multiplex PCR, and TCRdb holds only the in-frame ones, with some missing. In the table there are about 620,000 clones, 15% of which are singletons. Sequencing was done on a sample of naive CD4+ T cells from blood. The receptors were gathered from a man between 18 and 35 years old in good health.

The chain is built from TRBV7-3 and TRBJ2-5, with TRBD1 identical over 10 bases. The CDR3 is made up of 15 amino acids. The junction had 3 bases not matched to a gene; V was cut back by 0 bases and J by 5 bases. Germline V gives CDR1 SGHTA, CDR2 FQGTGA. The CDR3 bases are TGTGCCAGCAGCTTAACCCGGGACAGGGGCGAGACCCAGTACTTC. This codes for CASSLTRDRGETQYF.

CDR3 coding DNA: TGTGCCTGGAAGGTTGTAGAGACAAATAATTCACCCCTCCACTTT. As protein: CAWKVVETNNSPLHF. This chain connects TRBV30 to TRBJ1-6; D remains ambiguous. With 4 bases removed from V and 5 bases from J, the gap between germline ends came to 15 bases. From germline, CDR1 is GTSNPN and CDR2 SVGIG (reference sequence). CDR3 size: 15 residues.

This chain uses TRBV20-1 with TRBJ2-7, with D perhaps TRBD2 (5 bases). This CDR3 comprises 10 residues. Trimming removed 6 bases from V and 6 bases from J, with 9 bases in between. Germline V gene sequence: CDR1 DFQATT, CDR2 SNEGSKA (reference sequence). The CDR3 region has the DNA TGCAGTGCCGTAGCGACCGAGCAGTACTTC. It encodes CSAVATEQYF.

In DNA, the CDR3 is TGTGCCAGCAGCCTCCGGACAGGGGATGGGAGGGGCTACACCTTC. Translation gives CASSLRTGDGRGYTF. The chain carries TRBV4-2 and TRBJ1-2, with 9 positions matching TRBD1. Germline CDR1 and CDR2: LGHNA and YNFKEQ. V lost 4 bases to trimming and J lost 8 bases; unmatched junction nucleotides: 11. CDR3 size: 15 residues.

This clone has only a few counts. The chain carries TRBV7-2 and TRBJ2-6; 7 nucleotides line up with TRBD1. Germline V gene data show CDR1 as SGHTA and CDR2 as FQGNSA. The CDR3 sequence is 19 residues long. The V segment lost 11 bases and the J segment 1 base; nucleotides outside the gene matches: 20. CDR3 coding DNA: TGTGCCGGACACAGGGGTTTAATGCTGAGACCTTCTGGGGCCAACGTCCTGACTTTC. Protein product: CAGHRGLMLRPSGANVLTF. Full variable domain (missing parts from reference TRBV7-2 and TRBJ2-6): GAGVSQSPSNKVTEKGKDVELRCDPISGHTALYWYRQSLGQGLEFLIYFQGNSAPDKSGLPSDRFSAERTGGSVSTLTIQRTQQEDSAVYLCAGHRGLMLRPSGANVLTFGAGSRLTVL.

This clone showed up just a few times. The chain has TRBV15 and TRBJ2-2, with D uncertain. CDR3 size: 12 residues. Looked up from germline, CDR1 is LNHNV and CDR2 is YYDKDF (reference sequence). The V gene lost 4 bases and the J gene lost 7 bases, with 7 bases spanning the gap. Here the CDR3 reads CATSMGNGELFF. CDR3 nucleotides: TGTGCCACCAGCATGGGGAACGGGGAGCTGTTTTTT.

The chain recombines TRBV7-8 with TRBJ2-5; TRBD2 matches 8 bases. This CDR3 spans 16 amino acids. Germline CDR1 reads SGHVS; CDR2 reads FQNEAQ. Trimming at V came to 7 bases and at J to 7 bases, leaving 17 bases not matched to a gene. This chain's CDR3 is CASTGLGDKRVGTQYF. Here the CDR3 DNA reads TGTGCCAGCACGGGACTAGGGGACAAGAGGGTTGGGACCCAGTACTTC.

This clone was observed a handful of times. The chain links TRBV27 to TRBJ1-1; 10 positions agree with TRBD1. The CDR3 is 15 amino acids. The trim removed 6 bases at V and 3 bases at J, leaving 7 bases unmatched. CDR1 MNHEY and CDR2 SMNVEV come from the germline V gene (reference sequence). CDR3 region: CASSEWTGGHTEAFF. DNA for the CDR3: TGTGCCAGCAGCGAATGGACAGGGGGACACACTGAAGCTTTCTTT.

The J gene is TRBJ1-1, the V gene TRBV9; maybe TRBD1 (5 bases). Germline V lookup: CDR1 SGDLS, CDR2 YYNGEE. The V end was cut by 0 bases, the J end by 0 bases, with 15 bases between. This CDR3 spans 17 amino acids. The CDR3 bases are TGTGCCAGCAGCGTAGGCATCGGTGGGGCCATGAACACTGAAGCTTTCTTT. Translating gives CASSVGIGGAMNTEAFF.

The DNA for the CDR3 is TGTGCCAGCGGTCGACAGGGGGCCGGCGAAAAACTGTTTTTT. Translated, it gives CASGRQGAGEKLFF. V usage is TRBV7-9 and J usage is TRBJ1-4; 10 nucleotides agree with TRBD1. CDR1 is SEHNR, CDR2 FQNEAQ, per germline (reference sequence). The V gene end was trimmed by 8 bases and the J gene end by 8 bases; junction bases not matched to a gene: 8. This CDR3 region has 14 residues. The whole variable domain, filled in from reference TRBV7-9 and TRBJ1-4, reads DTGVSQNPRHKITKRGQNVTFRCDPISEHNRLYWYRQTLGQGPEFLTYFQNEAQLEKSRLLSDRFSAERPKGSFSTLEIQRTEQGDSAMYLCASGRQGAGEKLFFGSGTQLSVL.

The V call is TRBV6-5, the J call TRBJ1-2; 9 bases match TRBD1. The CDR3 contains 13 residues. Trimming took 6 bases from V and 8 from J; bases not matched to a gene: 7. Germline V gene sequence: CDR1 MNHEY, CDR2 SVGAGI. The CDR3: CASSRDRVGGYTF. CDR3 nucleotides: TGTGCCAGCAGCCGGGACAGGGTGGGCGGCTACACCTTC.

The V and J genes are TRBV30 and TRBJ1-1, with D perhaps TRBD1 (5 bases). CDR1 and CDR2 from the germline V gene are GTSNPN and SVGIG (reference sequence). Trimming took off 2 bases at V and 0 bases at J, with 13 bases between the two ends. The CDR3 spans 15 residues. The CDR3 protein is CAWSLGGRMNTEAFF. The CDR3 DNA is TGTGCCTGGAGTCTGGGGGGACGAATGAACACTGAAGCTTTCTTT.

CDR3 nucleotide sequence: TGTGCCAGCAGCTTAAAGGTCCACACTGAAGCTTTCTTT. Protein sequence: CASSLKVHTEAFF. The chain combines TRBV7-2 with TRBJ1-1, with unresolved D. Trimming removed 2 bases at V and 3 bases at J, with 7 bases between. This CDR3 comprises 13 residues. Germline lookup yields CDR1 SGHTA and CDR2 FQGNSA.

The J gene is TRBJ1-2, the V gene TRBV15; the D is unclear. This CDR3 is 13 amino acids long. Trimming removed 0 bases from V and 4 bases from J, with 6 bases in between. CDR1 is LNHNV and CDR2 is YYDKDF in the germline V gene (reference sequence). The CDR3 DNA follows: TGTGCCACCAGCAGAGATCTGGGCTATGGCTACACCTTC. It yields the protein CATSRDLGYGYTF.

The chain couples TRBV27 to TRBJ1-2; 9 nucleotides agree with TRBD1. Trimming at V came to 6 bases and at J to 4 bases, leaving 12 bases not matched to a gene. Germline CDR1 MNHEY, CDR2 SMNVEV (reference sequence). The CDR3 contains 16 residues. CDR3 protein: CASSRLPTGGGYGYTF. The CDR3 bases are TGTGCCAGCAGCCGCCTCCCTACAGGGGGCGGCTATGGCTACACCTTC.

The chain joins TRBV28 to TRBJ1-5; D not resolved. The CDR3 runs 15 residues. V lost 8 bases, J lost 0 bases, and 14 bases lay in between. Germline V lookup: CDR1 MDHEN, CDR2 SYDVKM. CDR3 DNA sequence: TGTGCCAGCGGATCGCCCGACAATAGCAATCAGCCCCAGCATTTT. This translates into CASGSPDNSNQPQHF.

This clone is a singleton in its sample. The chain uses TRBV5-1 and TRBJ2-5; TRBD2 aligns across 8 bases. Trimming at V came to 0 bases and at J to 8 bases, leaving 6 bases not matched to a gene. This CDR3 spans 14 amino acids. In germline, CDR1 is SGHRS, CDR2 YFSETQ. CDR3 sequence (DNA): TGCGCCAGCAGCTTGGGACTAGCGCGGGCCACCCAGTACTTC. Amino acid sequence: CASSLGLARATQYF. Together with reference TRBV5-1 and TRBJ2-5, the CDR3 gives the full variable domain: KAGVTQTPRYLIKTRGQQVTLSCSPISGHRSVSWYQQTPGQGLQFLFEYFSETQRNKGNFPGRFSGRQFSNSRSEMNVSTLELGDSALYLCASSLGLARATQYFGPGTRLLVL.

This clone was found a few times. This rearrangement joins TRBV5-1 to TRBJ2-1, with a weak D call TRBD2 (5 bases). This CDR3 is 15 amino acids long. From germline, CDR1 is SGHRS and CDR2 YFSETQ. V lost 4 bases and J lost 5, with 16 bases in between. The CDR3 loop reads CASSPVDAGNNEQFF. CDR3 DNA sequence: TGCGCCAGCAGCCCGGTAGATGCCGGGAACAATGAGCAGTTCTTC.

This clone was picked up a small number of times. V gene TRBV4-1 combines with J gene TRBJ2-7; D may be TRBD2 (6 bases). The CDR3 sequence is 17 residues long. V was clipped by 4 bases and J by 6 bases, with 25 bases between them. Per germline, CDR1 MGHRA and CDR2 YSYEKL. The CDR3 region is CASSLSTLRLESREQYF. The CDR3 coding sequence is TGCGCCAGCAGCCTTTCGACTCTCCGACTAGAATCTCGCGAGCAGTACTTC.

This chain links TRBV19 with TRBJ2-2, with 12 bases fitting TRBD2. Germline values: CDR1 LNHDA, CDR2 SQIVND (reference sequence). V gave up 10 bases and J gave up 5 bases; unmatched junction bases: 5. The CDR3 sequence is 14 residues long. CDR3 residues: CAIGLAGMTGELFF. CDR3 nucleotides: TGTGCCATCGGACTAGCGGGAATGACCGGGGAGCTGTTTTTT.

CDR3 nucleotide sequence: TGTGCCAGCACCGACGATAATGAAAAACTGTTTTTT. It specifies CASTDDNEKLFF. The chain has TRBV2 and TRBJ1-4; D uncertain. Germline-derived CDR1 and CDR2 are SNHLY and FYNNEI. This CDR3 contains 12 residues. Trimming removed 7 bases at V and 4 bases at J, with 7 bases between.